The text below deals with one TCR beta chain. What it binds is not known. This entry is derived from a study of shared clonotypes between healthy human individuals. Study conclusions and caveats: Incomplete sequencing of sorted subsets was indicated by rarefaction despite large depth.

The table came from immunoSEQ multiplex PCR; TCRdb's copy has only in-frame clones and leaves some out. The sample lists under 1 million clones, 96% occurring once. Trimming stripped 2 bases from V and 5 bases from J, with 6 bases between. Germline V gene data show CDR1 as MNHEY and CDR2 as SVGAGI. The CDR3 has 12 residues. Naive CD8 cells lacked CD45RO, underwent positive selection for CCR7 and left out terminally differentiated effector memory CD45RA+ cells. The chain employs TRBV6-5 and TRBJ2-5, with D unresolved. Sequenced material: naive CD8+ T cells sorted from blood. The TCR sequence derives from a man aged 25 to 45 in good health. CDR3 residues: CASSYGLETQYF. CDR3 coding DNA: TGTGCCAGCAGTTACGGTTTGGAGACCCAGTACTTC.